A selection of T cell receptor beta chains follows, all from one sample in a study of blood T cell repertoires in COVID-19. Sequenced by immunoSEQ multiplex PCR; TCRdb stores in-frame clones only, minus some. This sample has some 250,000 clones, with approximately 91% found just once. What was sequenced was PBMCs or T cells enriched from blood (not recorded which). Every receptor here comes from a woman aged 40 to 50 with acute COVID-19. CDR3s include the opening cysteine and the closing phenylalanine or tryptophan. The order of the fields is clone size, V gene, J gene, D gene, CDR3 DNA, CDR3 protein. D genes are given only for firm matches. The size field is filled for only some rows; it gives once, few, many or a size class.

size: many; V: TRBV7-8; J: TRBJ2-7; D: TRBD1; DNA: TGTGCCAGCAGCCCGGGACAGGGTAGTGCGTACGAGCAGTACTTC; CDR3: CASSPGQGSAYEQYF
size: .; V: TRBV7-8; J: TRBJ2-4; D: .; DNA: TGTGCCAGCAGCTTAATTTCCTTGAACATTCAGTACTTC; CDR3: CASSLISLNIQYF
size: .; V: TRBV4-2; J: TRBJ2-1; D: .; DNA: TGTGCCAGCAGCTCAAGAGGTGCCGGGGATCTACACAATGAGCAGTTCTTC; CDR3: CASSSRGAGDLHNEQFF
size: .; V: TRBV29-1; J: TRBJ1-2; D: .; DNA: TGCAGCGTCGTCCGGGGAGGAGGCTATGGCTACACCTTC; CDR3: CSVVRGGGYGYTF
size: .; V: TRBV19; J: TRBJ1-1; D: .; DNA: TGTGCCAGTAGTCCAAGACAAGCCACTGAAGCTTTCTTT; CDR3: CASSPRQATEAFF
size: .; V: TRBV3-1/TRBV3-2; J: TRBJ1-1; D: .; DNA: TGTGCCAGCAGCCAAGAGGGAGGACACTATGAAGCTTTCTTT; CDR3: CASSQEGGHYEAFF
size: .; V: TRBV5-1; J: TRBJ2-6; D: TRBD1; DNA: TGCGCCAGCAGCTCCGGACAGGGGGCAGGTGGGGCCAACGTCCTGACTTTC; CDR3: CASSSGQGAGGANVLTF
size: once; V: TRBV19; J: TRBJ2-5; D: TRBD1; DNA: TGTGCCAGTAGTGTCGGGACAGGGGGGAAGACCCAGTACTTC; CDR3: CASSVGTGGKTQYF
size: .; V: TRBV12-3/TRBV12-4; J: TRBJ2-7; D: .; DNA: TGTGCCAGCAGTTCCGCAGGTCTCCACGAGCAGTACTTC; CDR3: CASSSAGLHEQYF
size: .; V: TRBV4-1; J: TRBJ2-7; D: .; DNA: TGCGCCAGCAGCCTTGAGGACGGGATCTACGAGCAGTACTTC; CDR3: CASSLEDGIYEQYF
size: once; V: TRBV28; J: TRBJ2-7; D: TRBD1; DNA: TGTGCCAGCAGTCCGGAGACAGGGTACGGTCGGGAGCAGTACTTC; CDR3: CASSPETGYGREQYF
size: .; V: TRBV13; J: TRBJ2-3; D: TRBD2; DNA: TGTGCCAGCAGCTTAGCCCGGACTAGCGGGAGACATACGCAGTATTTT; CDR3: CASSLARTSGRHTQYF
size: .; V: TRBV18; J: TRBJ2-6; D: TRBD1; DNA: TGTGCCAGCTCACCCATGACAGGGGCTGGGGCCAACGTCCTGACTTTC; CDR3: CASSPMTGAGANVLTF
size: .; V: TRBV19; J: TRBJ1-5; D: .; DNA: TGTGCCAGTAGTATCATAGGGCTCAGCGGTCAGCCCCAGCATTTT; CDR3: CASSIIGLSGQPQHF
size: .; V: TRBV28; J: TRBJ1-3; D: TRBD1; DNA: TGTGCCAGCAGAAATAGGGACAGTTTCTTCTCTGGAAACACCATATATTTT; CDR3: CASRNRDSFFSGNTIYF
size: .; V: TRBV11-2; J: TRBJ1-2; D: TRBD1; DNA: TGTGCCAGCAGCTTAGACAGGGGGCTAATTGGCTACACCTTC; CDR3: CASSLDRGLIGYTF